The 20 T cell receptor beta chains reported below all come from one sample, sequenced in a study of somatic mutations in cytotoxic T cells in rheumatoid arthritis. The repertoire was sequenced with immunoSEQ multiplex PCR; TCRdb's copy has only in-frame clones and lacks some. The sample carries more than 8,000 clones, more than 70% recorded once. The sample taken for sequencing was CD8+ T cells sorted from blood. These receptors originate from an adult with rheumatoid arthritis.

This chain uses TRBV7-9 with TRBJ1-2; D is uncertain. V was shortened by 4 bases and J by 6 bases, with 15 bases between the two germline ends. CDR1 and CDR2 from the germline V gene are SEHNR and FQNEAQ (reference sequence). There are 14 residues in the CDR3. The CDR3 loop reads CASSWEVPENGYTF. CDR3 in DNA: TGTGCCAGCAGCTGGGAGGTTCCGGAGAATGGCTACACCTTC.

In DNA form, the CDR3 reads TGTGCCAGCAGTCTACTTAAGTCAGGGTATGGCTACACCTTC. The encoded protein is CASSLLKSGYGYTF. The chain has TRBV28 and TRBJ1-2; possibly TRBD1 for D (5 bases). The CDR3 has 14 amino acids. Trimming cost V 5 bases and J 5 bases, with 15 bases left between them. CDR1 is MDHEN, CDR2 SYDVKM, per germline.

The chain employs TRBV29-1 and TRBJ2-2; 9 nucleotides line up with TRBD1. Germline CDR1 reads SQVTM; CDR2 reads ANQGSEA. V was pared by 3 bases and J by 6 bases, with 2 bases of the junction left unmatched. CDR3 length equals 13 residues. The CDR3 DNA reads TGCAGCGTTGAGGGACAGGGACCCGGGGAGCTGTTTTTT. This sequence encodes CSVEGQGPGELFF.

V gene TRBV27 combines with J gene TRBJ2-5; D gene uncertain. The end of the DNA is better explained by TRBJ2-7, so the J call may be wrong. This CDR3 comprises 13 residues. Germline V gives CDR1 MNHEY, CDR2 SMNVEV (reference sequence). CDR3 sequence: CASSLSRSYEQYF. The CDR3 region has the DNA TGTGCCAGCAGTTTATCGCGGTCCTACGAGCAGTACTTC.

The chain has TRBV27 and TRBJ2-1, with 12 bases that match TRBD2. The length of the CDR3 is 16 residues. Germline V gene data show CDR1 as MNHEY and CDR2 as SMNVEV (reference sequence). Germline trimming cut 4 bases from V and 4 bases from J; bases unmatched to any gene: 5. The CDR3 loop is CASSSLAGGTYNEQFF. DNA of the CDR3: TGTGCCAGCAGTTCGCTAGCGGGGGGGACTTACAATGAGCAGTTCTTC.

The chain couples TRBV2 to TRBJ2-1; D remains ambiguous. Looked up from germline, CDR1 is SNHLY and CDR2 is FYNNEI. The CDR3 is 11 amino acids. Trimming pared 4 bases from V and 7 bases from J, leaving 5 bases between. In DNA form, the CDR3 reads TGTGCCAGCAGTGTGTGGAATGAGCAGTTCTTC. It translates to CASSVWNEQFF.

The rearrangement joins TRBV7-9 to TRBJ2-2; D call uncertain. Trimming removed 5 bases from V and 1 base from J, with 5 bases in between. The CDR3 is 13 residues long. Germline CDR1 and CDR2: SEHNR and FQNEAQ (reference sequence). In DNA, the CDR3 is TGTGCCAGCAGCCAGGAGAACACCGGGGAGCTGTTTTTT. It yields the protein CASSQENTGELFF. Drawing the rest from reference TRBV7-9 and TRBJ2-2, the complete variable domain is DTGVSQNPRHKITKRGQNVTFRCDPISEHNRLYWYRQTLGQGPEFLTYFQNEAQLEKSRLLSDRFSAERPKGSFSTLEIQRTEQGDSAMYLCASSQENTGELFFGEGSRLTVL.

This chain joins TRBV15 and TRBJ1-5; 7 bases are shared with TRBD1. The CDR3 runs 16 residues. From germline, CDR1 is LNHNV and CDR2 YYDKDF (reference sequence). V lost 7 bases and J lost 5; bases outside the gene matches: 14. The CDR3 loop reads CATTLGQARRDQPQHF. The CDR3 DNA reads TGTGCCACCACCCTCGGACAGGCCCGTCGCGATCAGCCCCAGCATTTT.

The CDR3 DNA is TGCGCCAGCGGGAGGGACTACCGACCTACCGAGCAGTACTTC. The encoded protein is CASGRDYRPTEQYF. The chain couples TRBV10-2 to TRBJ2-7; TRBD2 agrees at 7 bases. The CDR3 totals 14 residues. Germline V gives CDR1 WSHSY, CDR2 SAAADI. J was trimmed by 6 bases and V by 8 bases; bases with no gene match: 13.

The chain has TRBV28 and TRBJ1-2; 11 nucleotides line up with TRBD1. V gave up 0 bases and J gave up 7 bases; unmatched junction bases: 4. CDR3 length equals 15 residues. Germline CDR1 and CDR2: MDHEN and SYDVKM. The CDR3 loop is CASSLWDRGPGGYTF. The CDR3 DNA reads TGTGCCAGCAGTTTATGGGACAGGGGGCCTGGTGGCTACACCTTC.

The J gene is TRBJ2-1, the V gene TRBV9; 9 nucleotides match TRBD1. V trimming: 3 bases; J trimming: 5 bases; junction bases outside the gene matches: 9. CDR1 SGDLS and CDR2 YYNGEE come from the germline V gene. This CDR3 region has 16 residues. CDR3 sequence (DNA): TGTGCCAGCAGCGAAGGTCCGGGGACAGGGCACAATGAGCAGTTCTTC. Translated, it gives CASSEGPGTGHNEQFF.

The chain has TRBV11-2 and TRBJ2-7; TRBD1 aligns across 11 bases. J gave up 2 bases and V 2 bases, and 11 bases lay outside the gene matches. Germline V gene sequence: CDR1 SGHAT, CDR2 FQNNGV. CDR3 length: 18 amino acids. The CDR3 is CASSLSGAGQGAPYEQYF. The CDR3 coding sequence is TGTGCCAGCAGCTTATCGGGCGCAGGACAGGGGGCACCCTACGAGCAGTACTTC.

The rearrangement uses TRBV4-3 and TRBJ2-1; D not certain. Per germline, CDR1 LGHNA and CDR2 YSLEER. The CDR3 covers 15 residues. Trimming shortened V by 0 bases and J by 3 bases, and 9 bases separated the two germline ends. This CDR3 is CASSQDGNRYNEQFF. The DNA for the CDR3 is TGCGCCAGCAGCCAAGATGGAAACCGCTACAATGAGCAGTTCTTC.

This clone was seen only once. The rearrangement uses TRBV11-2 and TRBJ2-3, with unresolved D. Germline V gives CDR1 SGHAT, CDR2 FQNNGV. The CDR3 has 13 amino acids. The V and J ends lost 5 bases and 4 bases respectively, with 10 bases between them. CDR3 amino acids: CASSHSLADTQYF. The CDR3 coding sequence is TGTGCCAGCAGCCATAGCCTCGCAGATACGCAGTATTTT.

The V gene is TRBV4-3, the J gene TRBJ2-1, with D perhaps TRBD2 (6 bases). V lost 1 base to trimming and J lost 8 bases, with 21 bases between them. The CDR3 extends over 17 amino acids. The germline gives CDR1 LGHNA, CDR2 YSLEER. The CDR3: CASSQALGGLVGDEQFF. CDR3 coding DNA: TGCGCCAGCAGCCAAGCTCTGGGGGGTCTTGTTGGGGATGAGCAGTTCTTC.

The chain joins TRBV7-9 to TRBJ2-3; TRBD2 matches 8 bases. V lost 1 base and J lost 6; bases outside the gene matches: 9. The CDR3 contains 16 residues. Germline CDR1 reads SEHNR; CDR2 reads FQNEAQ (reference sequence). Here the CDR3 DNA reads TGTGCCAGCAGCTTAGAGGTCCGGGGGGGCCCTGATACGCAGTATTTT. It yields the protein CASSLEVRGGPDTQYF.

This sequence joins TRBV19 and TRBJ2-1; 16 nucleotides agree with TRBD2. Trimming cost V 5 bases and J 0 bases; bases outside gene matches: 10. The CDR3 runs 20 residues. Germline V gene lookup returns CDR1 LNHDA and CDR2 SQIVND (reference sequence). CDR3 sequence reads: CASSGPPGLAGGSSYNEQFF. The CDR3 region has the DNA TGTGCCAGTAGTGGTCCGCCGGGACTAGCGGGGGGGAGCTCCTACAATGAGCAGTTCTTC.

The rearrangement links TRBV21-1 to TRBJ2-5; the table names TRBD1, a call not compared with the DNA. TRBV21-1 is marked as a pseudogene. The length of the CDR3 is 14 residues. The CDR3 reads CASSNRDRQETQYF. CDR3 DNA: TGTGCCAGCAGCAACCGGGACAGACAAGAGACCCAGTACTTC.

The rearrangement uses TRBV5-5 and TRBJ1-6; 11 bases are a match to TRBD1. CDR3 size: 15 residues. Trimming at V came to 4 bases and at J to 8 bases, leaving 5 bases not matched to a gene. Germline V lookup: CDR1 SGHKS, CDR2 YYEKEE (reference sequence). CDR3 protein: CASSPTGQGDSPLHF. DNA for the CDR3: TGTGCCAGCAGCCCTACGGGACAGGGGGATTCACCCCTCCACTTT.

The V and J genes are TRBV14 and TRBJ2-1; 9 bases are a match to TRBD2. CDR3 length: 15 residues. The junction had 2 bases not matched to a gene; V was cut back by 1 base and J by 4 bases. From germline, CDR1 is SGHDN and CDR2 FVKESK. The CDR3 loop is CASSQGAGGYNEQFF. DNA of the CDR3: TGTGCCAGCAGCCAAGGTGCGGGGGGGTACAATGAGCAGTTCTTC. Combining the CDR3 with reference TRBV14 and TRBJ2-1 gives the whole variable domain EAGVTQFPSHSVIEKGQTVTLRCDPISGHDNLYWYRRVMGKEIKFLLHFVKESKQDESGMPNNRFLAERTGGTYSTLKVQPAELEDSGVYFCASSQGAGGYNEQFFGPGTRLTVL.